A selection of T cell receptor beta chains follows, all from one sample in a study of PD-L1 blockade in urothelial cancer. TCRdb's copy holds only in-frame clones and misses some; the assay was immunoSEQ multiplex PCR. Of around 130,000 clones in the sample, around 85% are singletons; the top ten hold 3.2%. Source: PBMCs, taken around atezolizumab (anti-PD-L1) treatment. The source of these receptors is a man aged 50 to 59 with urothelial cancer. CDR3s include the opening cysteine and the closing phenylalanine or tryptophan. Not every row has a clone size; where given, it reads once, few, many or a size class.

clone size	V gene	J gene	CDR3 protein
.	TRBV7-9	TRBJ1-5	CASSRGGGFHQPQHF
.	TRBV4-1	TRBJ2-3	CASSQDPSGTSTDTQYF
.	TRBV19	TRBJ1-2	CASSSRGPVYGYTF
.	TRBV11-2	TRBJ2-4	CASSPLGVPSAKNIQYF
.	TRBV6-6	TRBJ2-1	CASLAPSYNEQFF
.	TRBV19	TRBJ2-2	CASSVGTSGGRWTGELFF
few	TRBV5-4	TRBJ2-5	CASSLDLEETQYF
.	TRBV10-3	TRBJ2-7	CAISAGGTYEQYF
once	TRBV10-3	TRBJ2-1	CAIQDSGSSYNEQFF
.	TRBV15	TRBJ2-1	CATSGSGPTSYNEQFF
.	TRBV10-3	TRBJ2-1	CAISEYLAGWGEQFF
few	TRBV2	TRBJ2-7	CASRDRAYEQYF
.	TRBV5-4	TRBJ2-2	CASSYTGTRGTGELFF
.	TRBV6-6	TRBJ2-2	CASSVTRLAGELFF
.	TRBV28	TRBJ1-1	CASSLPGRSNTEAFF
.	TRBV28	TRBJ2-7	CASLAGGWNEQYF
.	TRBV10-2	TRBJ1-4	CASSGPGGKLFF
.	TRBV19	TRBJ1-1	CASRGGRNEAFF
.	TRBV23-1	TRBJ2-7	CASSHPRLNFNKRAREQYF
.	TRBV28	TRBJ1-5	CASSTHSGANQPQHF
.	TRBV11-2	TRBJ1-4	CASSLTPPSTNEKLFF
.	TRBV28	TRBJ1-6	CASSSKDSSSYNSPLHF
.	TRBV5-4	TRBJ2-3	CASSSKLAGVTDTQYF
.	TRBV7-3	TRBJ1-5	CASSQGRGQPQHF
.	TRBV4-1	TRBJ2-7	CASSQDQGTSGREQYF
.	TRBV28	TRBJ2-7	CASINKDRGVNEQYF
.	TRBV9	TRBJ2-5	CASSVDKGHEETQYF
.	TRBV28	TRBJ1-5	CASSSFNQPQHF
.	TRBV7-2	TRBJ1-1	CASSLVRVGAGGNTEAFF
.	TRBV4-1	TRBJ1-1	CASSQRNGVGRWAPEAFF
.	TRBV11-1	TRBJ2-2	CASSLVGRADGELFF
.	TRBV7-9	TRBJ1-1	CASSANKGAEAFF
.	TRBV7-9	TRBJ2-1	CASSLAAGEQFF
.	TRBV2	TRBJ2-7	CASSEAAHPPYEQYF
few	TRBV12-5	TRBJ1-1	CASGRGQGAGAFF
few	TRBV29-1	TRBJ1-4	CSVRVLGQGFEKLFF
.	TRBV7-9	TRBJ1-4	CASSLGHTTFPEQLFF
.	TRBV27	TRBJ1-2	CASSLSGRARNGYTF
.	TRBV10-3	TRBJ2-7	CAISGEGAYEQYF
.	TRBV28	TRBJ2-4	CASSPRRGRSDIQYF
.	TRBV28	TRBJ1-5	CASSLSSTVHQPQHF
.	TRBV5-4	TRBJ1-1	CASSPRVQGTNTEAFF
.	TRBV11-2	TRBJ2-5	CASSHGTSGSQGETQYF
.	TRBV5-1	TRBJ2-7	CASSPDRVLIREQYF
.	TRBV28	TRBJ2-5	CASSLWENFLAGRETQYF
few	TRBV6-6	TRBJ1-4	CASSHYSRGKLFF
.	TRBV7-3	TRBJ2-2	CASSLTGDRTGELFF
few	TRBV18	TRBJ2-1	CASSPSVQVYNEQFF
few	TRBV5-6	TRBJ2-5	CASSTGSHQETQYF
once	TRBV5-4	TRBJ2-1	CASSLVLDSRNEQFF
.	TRBV19	TRBJ2-3	CASRTTLGSPNRTDTQYF
.	TRBV11-1	TRBJ1-2	CASSQNPQSDGYTF